A selection of T cell receptor beta chains follows, all from one sample in a study of blood T cell repertoires in COVID-19. The data were produced by immunoSEQ multiplex PCR, yet TCRdb's version contains in-frame clones alone and is incomplete. The sample consists of about 240,000 clones, 80% to 90% of them appearing once. Sequencing used peripheral blood. These receptors all stem from a man aged 45 to 65 with acute or convalescent COVID-19. Each CDR3 is given with its conserved first and last residue.

V gene	J gene	CDR3 protein
TRBV7-2	TRBJ2-1	CASSSPLGLRLNEQFF
TRBV6-5	TRBJ2-7	CASSSTGVYEQYF
TRBV6-1	TRBJ1-2	CASSDPQGNYGYTF
TRBV29-1	TRBJ2-7	CSVIPGVYEQYF
TRBV27	TRBJ1-2	CASSLGTEVAETANYGYTF
TRBV13	TRBJ2-5	CASSRRGGQGETQYF
TRBV11-2	TRBJ2-5	CASSLESQETQYF
TRBV9	TRBJ2-5	CASSALSGGAGETQYF
TRBV5-4	TRBJ2-3	CASSPGQRSSTDTQYF
TRBV28	TRBJ2-1	CASSSTAGTSGRGEQFF
TRBV28	TRBJ2-5	CASSSRDSSHQETQYF
TRBV5-1	TRBJ2-3	CASSEQNRGLSDTQYF
TRBV11-3	TRBJ2-1	CASSFNNEQFF
TRBV5-1	TRBJ1-2	CASSPTGEGYGYTF
TRBV28	TRBJ2-2	CASSFATGRAGGVAGELFF
TRBV28	TRBJ2-7	CASSIDSPFGEQYF
TRBV19	TRBJ1-2	CASSIEDSPSNYGYTF
TRBV3-1/TRBV3-2	TRBJ1-5	CASSPRSQVGSNQPQHF
TRBV5-5	TRBJ1-1	CASSPGVMNTEAFF
TRBV2	TRBJ2-6	CASGNRGFSGANVLTF
TRBV11-2	TRBJ2-1	CASSLEASPAYNEQFF
TRBV6-1	TRBJ1-5	CASSDRQGYSNQPQHF
TRBV4-1	TRBJ2-2	CASSPQGANTGELFF
TRBV6-5	TRBJ2-1	CASSYSRSSSYNEQFF
TRBV7-9	TRBJ2-6	CASSNGSSAVSNVLTF
TRBV7-3	TRBJ2-6	CASSSSGSGANVLTF
TRBV2	TRBJ2-2	CASSTGTGYAGELFF
TRBV19	TRBJ1-1	CASSPPGGGTEAFF
TRBV7-3	TRBJ2-1	CASSRGLQVYNEQFF
TRBV9	TRBJ1-4	CASSVDRGRANEKLFF
TRBV7-9	TRBJ1-2	CASSTGQKRPYGYTF
TRBV28	TRBJ2-7	CASTSPGQGAYEQYF
TRBV10-3	TRBJ2-5	CAISESEGTTQYF
TRBV7-6	TRBJ1-1	CASSLLRRTETLRMDTEAFF
TRBV10-3	TRBJ1-1	CAVRSTGTGGTEAFF
TRBV27	TRBJ2-3	CASSPVRRAADTQYF
TRBV7-2	TRBJ2-6	CASSLYSSGANVLTF
TRBV4-2	TRBJ1-1	CASSQDWGGTVEAFF
TRBV5-6	TRBJ1-6	CASSYRGLSSPLHF
TRBV24-1	TRBJ2-3	CATSLGGRATDTQYF
TRBV20-1	TRBJ2-7	CSASLTGVWEQYF
TRBV6-5	TRBJ1-5	CASRRQGSSNQPQHF
TRBV4-1	TRBJ2-2	CASSQVAGGGEELFF
TRBV3-1/TRBV3-2	TRBJ2-1	CASSPESSGATYNEQFF
TRBV6-1	TRBJ1-1	CASSEWALSAAFF
TRBV6-5	TRBJ2-5	CASRWRGGRETQYF
TRBV7-6	TRBJ1-1	CASSPGSGPMNTEAFF
TRBV7-9	TRBJ1-2	CASSVGRPGFSYGYTF
TRBV24-1	TRBJ2-1	CATSDTGTENNEQFF
TRBV10-3	TRBJ2-7	CASTNRERYEQYF
TRBV6-4	TRBJ1-5	CASSDSIPGRHQPQHF
TRBV5-5	TRBJ1-1	CASSLLDRPAHF
TRBV7-2	TRBJ1-2	CASSRQGYGYTF
TRBV19	TRBJ2-1	CASSRDRIYNEQFF
TRBV5-1	TRBJ2-2	CASSSWKGQINTGELFF
TRBV6-6	TRBJ2-3	CASSYWSGVLGDTQYF
TRBV5-6	TRBJ2-3	CASSPEGPDTQYF
TRBV11-2	TRBJ2-7	CASVRGMIGSYEQYF